The present T cell receptor (beta chain) was sequenced within a study of beta chain features in type 1 diabetes. Overall study context: There were approximately 110,000,000 sorted cells examined across all samples. General study findings and limits: Lower insertion and higher deletion counts appeared at VDJ junctions in type 1 diabetes patients. PCR might show a preference for shorter templates, equally across patients and controls. A moderate, significant TCRB CDR3 shortening appeared in type 1 diabetes across four CD4+ subsets.

The entirety of the isolated RNA underwent reverse transcription, so expressed TCRB transcripts were sequenced. Profiling relied on immunoSEQ multiplex PCR, and the TCRdb table lists in-frame clones only, not all of them. The sample contains about 270,000 clones, over 11% of which appear only once. The germline V gene encodes CDR1 SGHAT and CDR2 FQNNGV. After removal of 7 bases from V and 0 bases from J, the junction contained 15 bases not matched to a gene. This CDR3 is 18 amino acids long. As regards this clone: Its antigen is unknown.

This TCR was sampled from a man under 40 with type 1 diabetes. The chain joins TRBV11-2 to TRBJ2-3, with 8 bases identical to TRBD2. Sample: naive CD4+ T cells from blood. The CDR3 DNA reads as TGTGCCAGCACCCCACGTGGAGGTAGCGGGAAGAGCACAGATACGCAGTATTTT. Its protein is CASTPRGGSGKSTDTQYF.